The clone carrying this TCR beta chain has more than one count but fewer than ten. At one end, the junction sequence differs from germline, possibly due to a read error. The data belong to a study of T cells in Graves' hyperthyroidism and ophthalmopathy. Amplification targeted TCR beta CDR3 regions from RNA transcripts. The TCR CDR3 was amplified in a first-round RT-PCR using the HTBI primer set. TCRdb ran MiXCR on the multiplex PCR reads and lists one entry per CDR3 protein. The sample includes approximately 600,000 distinct CDR3 sequences, roughly 14% of them seen just once. This CDR3 region has 11 residues. From germline, CDR1 is MNHEY and CDR2 SVGEGT.

The receptor comes from a woman in her 40s with Graves' ophthalmopathy. The J gene is TRBJ1-6, the V gene TRBV6-2 or TRBV6-3, with D unresolved. Sequenced sample: blood. The CDR3 DNA reads as TGTGCCAGCAGTTTCGACTCACCCCCCCACTTT. Translated: CASSFDSPPHF.